The 26 T cell receptor beta chains below were found in one sample sequenced in a study of cytomegalovirus exposure and HLA in healthy donors. Here immunoSEQ multiplex PCR was the method, and the copy in TCRdb shows in-frame clones only, minus some. The sample has 97,000 or so clones; about 94% are singletons. The material sequenced was PBMCs. The receptors derive from a woman aged 18 to 35 in good health and CMV-seronegative.

V and J are TRBV18 and TRBJ2-7; perhaps TRBD2 as D (6 bases). The CDR3 runs to 16 residues. Trimming cost V 3 bases and J 4 bases, with 19 bases left between them. Germline CDR1 is KGHSH and CDR2 is LQKENI. The CDR3 nucleotides are TGTGCCAGCTCACCTGTGGAGGGAAGTAGCGCGTACGAGCAGTACTTC. This sequence encodes CASSPVEGSSAYEQYF.

The chain joins TRBV5-4 to TRBJ2-1; a possible D gene is TRBD1 (6 bases). The CDR3 extends over 13 amino acids. Trimming pared 2 bases from V and 8 bases from J, leaving 11 bases between. Germline loops: CDR1 SGHNT, CDR2 YYREEE (reference sequence). The CDR3 DNA sequence: TGTGCCAGCAGCTTAATTCCAGGGGATGAGCAGTTCTTC. Amino acids: CASSLIPGDEQFF.

This sequence joins TRBV10-1 and TRBJ2-3; TRBD2 matches at 7 bases. The CDR3 extends over 17 amino acids. V dropped 7 bases and J dropped 2; count of bases not matched to a gene: 15. CDR1 and CDR2 from the germline V gene are WNHNN and SYGVQD (reference sequence). The CDR3 DNA reads TGCGCCAGCAATCTTCCTAGCGGATCCGTCGACACAGATACGCAGTATTTT. Its translation is CASNLPSGSVDTDTQYF.

The CDR3 DNA reads as TGTGCCAGCATCAGAAGGCCGGGACAGGGGACTGAAGCTTTCTTT. It translates to CASIRRPGQGTEAFF. The rearrangement links TRBV5-6 to TRBJ1-1; 10 nucleotides line up with TRBD1. The CDR3 contains 15 residues. With 6 bases clipped from V and 5 bases from J, the junction kept 10 bases outside the gene matches. Germline V gene lookup returns CDR1 SGHDT and CDR2 YYEEEE.

The rearrangement uses TRBV6-4 and TRBJ1-1; the match to TRBD1 covers 8 bases. The CDR3 runs 14 residues. Losses at the gene ends were 6 bases for V and 5 bases for J; bases not matched to a gene: 8. Germline lookup yields CDR1 MRHNA and CDR2 SNTAGT. The CDR3 DNA is TGTGCCAGCAGCCCAGGGGGCCCTGGGACTGAAGCTTTCTTT. It yields the protein CASSPGGPGTEAFF.

The chain has TRBV10-3 and TRBJ2-1, with 11 positions matching TRBD2. Trimming removed 11 bases from V and 5 bases from J; junction bases left unmatched: 8. This CDR3 region has 14 residues. Per germline, CDR1 ENHRY and CDR2 SYGVKD. Written as DNA, the CDR3 is TGTGCCTCCCAGACTAGCGGGGTCCACAATGAGCAGTTCTTC. It translates to CASQTSGVHNEQFF.

This clone showed up just a few times. V is TRBV11-2 and J is TRBJ1-1; 9 bases align to TRBD1. The CDR3 has 14 amino acids. CDR1 SGHAT and CDR2 FQNNGV come from the germline V gene. After removal of 0 bases from V and 4 bases from J, the junction contained 0 bases not matched to a gene. The CDR3 spells CASSLEGQGTEAFF. CDR3 coding DNA: TGTGCCAGCAGCTTAGAGGGACAGGGCACTGAAGCTTTCTTT.

CDR3 bases: TGTGCCAGCAGTGAAGACGGGACTAGCGGGAGTCTCGTCCACGAGCAGTACTTC. Protein: CASSEDGTSGSLVHEQYF. The chain has TRBV2 and TRBJ2-7, with 14 bases that match TRBD2. This CDR3 has 18 residues. Germline V gives CDR1 SNHLY, CDR2 FYNNEI. V shed 1 base and J 5 bases; nucleotides not matched to a gene: 10.

The rearrangement uses TRBV5-5 and TRBJ2-7, with 9 bases that match TRBD1. V dropped 3 bases and J dropped 5; count of bases not matched to a gene: 9. This CDR3 region has 15 residues. Per the germline V gene, CDR1 is SGHKS and CDR2 is YYEKEE (reference sequence). The DNA for the CDR3 is TGTGCCAGCAGCTACCGGACAGGGGTATCCGACGAGCAGTACTTC. Protein sequence: CASSYRTGVSDEQYF. Full variable domain (outside the CDR3, taken from reference TRBV5-5 and TRBJ2-7): DAGVTQSPTHLIKTRGQQVTLRCSPISGHKSVSWYQQVLGQGPQFIFQYYEKEERGRGNFPDRFSARQFPNYSSELNVNALLLGDSALYLCASSYRTGVSDEQYFGPGTRLTVT.

This chain connects TRBV4-2 to TRBJ2-4; 11 bases fit TRBD2. Germline trimming cut 5 bases from V and 1 base from J; bases unmatched to any gene: 16. Germline V gene lookup returns CDR1 LGHNA and CDR2 YNFKEQ. This CDR3 spans 20 amino acids. Written as DNA, the CDR3 is TGTGCCAGCAGCTCTCCCCTTAGCGGGGGGGGCCGGTCGGCCAAAAACATTCAGTACTTC. Translated: CASSSPLSGGGRSAKNIQYF.

The chain combines TRBV27 with TRBJ2-1; D possibly corresponds to TRBD1 (5 bases). There are 16 residues in the CDR3. Germline values: CDR1 MNHEY, CDR2 SMNVEV (reference sequence). The V end lost 5 bases, the J end lost 5 bases, and 19 bases lay between the germline ends. The CDR3 DNA is TGTGCCAGCAGTGTGGGGCCTGCAACCTTTAACAATGAGCAGTTCTTC. This encodes CASSVGPATFNNEQFF.

CDR3 sequence (DNA): TGTGCCAGCAGCCCACAGGGTGGAACTTACGAGCAGTACTTC. The encoded protein is CASSPQGGTYEQYF. V and J are TRBV7-2 and TRBJ2-7, with D possibly being TRBD1 (6 bases). Germline lookup yields CDR1 SGHTA and CDR2 FQGNSA. V gave up 5 bases and J gave up 4 bases, with 15 bases separating them. This CDR3 spans 14 amino acids.

V gene TRBV19 combines with J gene TRBJ1-1; 9 nucleotides align to TRBD1. In germline, CDR1 is LNHDA, CDR2 SQIVND (reference sequence). CDR3 length: 11 residues. V shed 6 bases and J 12 bases; nucleotides not matched to a gene: 5. CDR3 nucleotides: TGTGCCAGTAGCGGGACAGGGAGTCCTTTCTTT. Encoded protein: CASSGTGSPFF.

In its sample, this clone was seen a few times. The J gene is TRBJ1-4, the V gene TRBV30; 10 nucleotides match TRBD1. The CDR3 runs 18 residues. Germline CDR1 reads GTSNPN; CDR2 reads SVGIG (reference sequence). V was pared by 0 bases and J by 6 bases, with 13 bases of the junction left unmatched. Written as DNA, the CDR3 is TGTGCCTGGAGTGTACGGGGGGGACAGGGGAACCGGGATGAAAAACTGTTTTTT. Amino acids: CAWSVRGGQGNRDEKLFF. The complete variable domain, with remaining parts taken from reference TRBV30 and TRBJ1-4, reads SQTIHQWPATLVQPVGSPLSLECTVEGTSNPNLYWYRQAAGRGLQLLFYSVGIGQISSEVPQNLSASRPQDRQFILSSKKLLLSDSGFYLCAWSVRGGQGNRDEKLFFGSGTQLSVL.

The chain uses TRBV7-9 and TRBJ2-5; 8 bases map to TRBD2. Losses at the gene ends were 5 bases for V and 2 bases for J; bases not matched to a gene: 13. The germline gives CDR1 SEHNR, CDR2 FQNEAQ (reference sequence). The CDR3 has 17 residues. As DNA, the CDR3 is TGTGCCAGCAGCCCGGGGCAGAATAGCGGGATTCAAGAGACCCAGTACTTC. Translated: CASSPGQNSGIQETQYF.

This sequence joins TRBV7-2 and TRBJ2-5; 9 nucleotides align to TRBD1. V shed 1 base, J shed 4 bases, and the junction held 7 bases outside the gene matches. The CDR3 is 16 amino acids. Per germline, CDR1 SGHTA and CDR2 FQGNSA. The CDR3 DNA reads TGTGCCAGCAGCTTAGATGAACAGGGGGCGCGAGAGACCCAGTACTTC. Its translation: CASSLDEQGARETQYF.

The chain couples TRBV9 to TRBJ2-2; perhaps TRBD2 as D (5 bases). Germline loops: CDR1 SGDLS, CDR2 YYNGEE. This CDR3 spans 19 amino acids. Between the trimmed V and J ends, which lost 3 bases and 4 bases, there was a span of 25 bases. The CDR3 coding sequence is TGTGCCAGCAGCGCTTCGCTCGGCAACCCGGGGTTGGGCACCGGGGAGCTGTTTTTT. Translated, it gives CASSASLGNPGLGTGELFF.

V gene TRBV5-4 combines with J gene TRBJ1-6; possible D gene TRBD1, 6 bases. Trimming removed 4 bases at V and 6 bases at J, with 17 bases between. This CDR3 is 16 amino acids long. Per the germline V gene, CDR1 is SGHNT and CDR2 is YYREEE (reference sequence). DNA of the CDR3: TGTGCCAGCAGCATAAGGGGGGGTCCTACTAATTCACCCCTCCACTTT. It translates to CASSIRGGPTNSPLHF.

V gene TRBV13 combines with J gene TRBJ2-4, with a possible D match to TRBD2 (6 bases). Trimming removed 5 bases at V and 8 bases at J, with 16 bases between. Germline V gene sequence: CDR1 PRHDT, CDR2 FYEKMQ (reference sequence). CDR3 size: 14 residues. The CDR3 is CASSPPGRLDIQYF. CDR3 in DNA: TGTGCCAGCAGCCCCCCGGGACGACTAGACATTCAGTACTTC.

This rearrangement joins TRBV30 to TRBJ2-3; 10 bases match TRBD2. Germline CDR1 GTSNPN, CDR2 SVGIG (reference sequence). This CDR3 has 16 amino acids. J gave up 4 bases and V 0 bases, and 7 bases lay outside the gene matches. The CDR3 here is CAWSVLAGGLADTQYF. The CDR3, as DNA: TGTGCCTGGAGTGTCTTAGCGGGAGGTTTGGCAGATACGCAGTATTTT.

The rearrangement uses TRBV15 and TRBJ2-7; D remains ambiguous. This CDR3 has 13 residues. Germline V lookup: CDR1 LNHNV, CDR2 YYDKDF (reference sequence). The V end lost 3 bases, the J end lost 1 base, and 7 bases lay between the germline ends. Here the CDR3 DNA reads TGTGCCACCAGCAGTGCCCTATCCTACGAGCAGTACTTC. Translation gives CATSSALSYEQYF. The variable domain in full, completed from reference TRBV15 and TRBJ2-7, reads DAMVIQNPRYQVTQFGKPVTLSCSQTLNHNVMYWYQQKSSQAPKLLFHYYDKDFNNEADTPDNFQSRRPNTSFCFLDIRSPGLGDTAMYLCATSSALSYEQYFGPGTRLTVT.

This clone was seen a single time. V is TRBV9 and J is TRBJ1-5, with 7 bases fitting TRBD1. Germline lookup yields CDR1 SGDLS and CDR2 YYNGEE. The CDR3 has 14 residues. V lost 0 bases to trimming and J lost 6 bases; unmatched junction nucleotides: 3. The CDR3 protein is CASSVGQGGQPQHF. The CDR3 DNA is TGTGCCAGCAGCGTAGGGCAGGGGGGTCAGCCCCAGCATTTT.

In DNA form, the CDR3 reads TGCGCCAGCAGTCCGAGGACTAGCGGGAGCAGCGAGCAGTACTTC. This gives the protein CASSPRTSGSSEQYF. This sequence joins TRBV4-1 and TRBJ2-7; 13 bases match TRBD2. Per the germline V gene, CDR1 is MGHRA and CDR2 is YSYEKL. The CDR3 has 15 residues. With 6 bases clipped from V and 6 bases from J, the junction kept 8 bases outside the gene matches.

V gene TRBV7-3 combines with J gene TRBJ2-7; a possible D gene is TRBD2 (7 bases). Germline-derived CDR1 and CDR2 are SGHTA and FQGTGA. V lost 2 bases and J lost 1, with 12 bases in between. The CDR3 is made up of 15 amino acids. The CDR3 protein is CASSLGRGPSYEQYF. The CDR3 bases are TGTGCCAGCAGCTTAGGGCGGGGGCCTTCCTACGAGCAGTACTTC.

This clone was seen more than once but under ten times. The chain uses TRBV6-5 and TRBJ1-1; D is unresolved. The germline V gene encodes CDR1 MNHEY and CDR2 SVGAGI. V lost 4 bases, J lost 4 bases, and 13 bases lay in between. The length of the CDR3 is 14 residues. The CDR3 sequence: CASSSTGAGTEAFF. In nucleotides, the CDR3 is TGTGCCAGCAGTTCTACTGGCGCGGGCACTGAAGCTTTCTTT.

This clone was counted once. The V and J genes are TRBV6-5 and TRBJ1-5; D not certain. Germline CDR1 reads MNHEY; CDR2 reads SVGAGI. Between the trimmed V and J ends, which lost 4 bases and 3 bases, there was a span of 7 bases. The CDR3 runs 13 residues. The chain's CDR3 is CASSFGFNQPQHF. CDR3 nucleotides: TGTGCCAGCAGTTTCGGTTTCAATCAGCCCCAGCATTTT.